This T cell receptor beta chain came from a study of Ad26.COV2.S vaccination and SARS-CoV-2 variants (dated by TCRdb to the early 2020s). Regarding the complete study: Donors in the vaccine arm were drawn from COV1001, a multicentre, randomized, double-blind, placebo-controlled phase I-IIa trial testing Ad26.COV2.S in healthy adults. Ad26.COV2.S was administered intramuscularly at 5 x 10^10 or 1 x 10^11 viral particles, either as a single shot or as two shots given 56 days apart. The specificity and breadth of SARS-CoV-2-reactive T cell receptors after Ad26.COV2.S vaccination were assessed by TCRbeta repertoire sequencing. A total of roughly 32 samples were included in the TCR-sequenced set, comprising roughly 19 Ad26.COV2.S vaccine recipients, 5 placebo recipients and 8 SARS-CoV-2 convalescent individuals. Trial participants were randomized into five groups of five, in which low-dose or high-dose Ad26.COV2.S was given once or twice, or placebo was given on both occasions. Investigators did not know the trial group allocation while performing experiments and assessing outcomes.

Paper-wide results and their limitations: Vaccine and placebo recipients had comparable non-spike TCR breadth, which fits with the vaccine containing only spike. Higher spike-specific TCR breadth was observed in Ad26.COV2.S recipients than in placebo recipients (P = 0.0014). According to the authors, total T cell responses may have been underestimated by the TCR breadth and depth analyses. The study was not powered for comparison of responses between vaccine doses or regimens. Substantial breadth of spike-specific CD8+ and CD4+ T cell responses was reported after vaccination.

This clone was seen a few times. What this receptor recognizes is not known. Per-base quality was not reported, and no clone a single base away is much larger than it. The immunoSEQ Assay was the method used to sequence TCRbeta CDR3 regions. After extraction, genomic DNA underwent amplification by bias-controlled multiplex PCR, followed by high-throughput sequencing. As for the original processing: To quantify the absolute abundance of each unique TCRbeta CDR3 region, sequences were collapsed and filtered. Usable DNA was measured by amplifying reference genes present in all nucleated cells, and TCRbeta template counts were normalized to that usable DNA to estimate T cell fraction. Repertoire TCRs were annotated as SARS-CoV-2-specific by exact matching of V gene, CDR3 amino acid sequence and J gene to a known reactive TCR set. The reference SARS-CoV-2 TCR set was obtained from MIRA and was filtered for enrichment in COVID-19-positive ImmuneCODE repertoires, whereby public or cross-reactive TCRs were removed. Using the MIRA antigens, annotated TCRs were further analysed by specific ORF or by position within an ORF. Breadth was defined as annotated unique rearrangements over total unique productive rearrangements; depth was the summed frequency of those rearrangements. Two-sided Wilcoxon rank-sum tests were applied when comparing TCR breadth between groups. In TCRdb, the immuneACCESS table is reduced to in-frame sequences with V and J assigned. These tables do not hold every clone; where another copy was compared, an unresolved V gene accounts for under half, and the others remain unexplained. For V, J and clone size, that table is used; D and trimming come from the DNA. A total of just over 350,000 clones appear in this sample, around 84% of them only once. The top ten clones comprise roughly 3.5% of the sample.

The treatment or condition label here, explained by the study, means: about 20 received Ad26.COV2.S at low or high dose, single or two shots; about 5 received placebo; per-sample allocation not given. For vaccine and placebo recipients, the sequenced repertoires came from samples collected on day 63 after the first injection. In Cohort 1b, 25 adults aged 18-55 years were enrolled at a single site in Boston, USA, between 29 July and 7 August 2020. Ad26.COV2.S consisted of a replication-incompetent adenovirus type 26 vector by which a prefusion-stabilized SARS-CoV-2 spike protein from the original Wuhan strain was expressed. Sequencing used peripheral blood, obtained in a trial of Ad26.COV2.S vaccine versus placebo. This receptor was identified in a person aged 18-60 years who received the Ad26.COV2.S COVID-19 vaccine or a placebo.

The CDR3 sequence is CASSVAAGTHGVNYGYTF. The nucleotides read TGTGCCAGCAGCGTAGCGGCGGGCACGCACGGGGTTAATTATGGCTACACCTTC. The chain uses TRBV9 and TRBJ1-2; the D gene identity is not certain. Measured from the cysteine to the phenylalanine, the CDR3 is 18 residues long. Only the CDR3 DNA stays, 54 bases, in frame from base 1. Between the V and J ends, shortened by 0 bases and 5 bases respectively, the junction contains 23 bases. In the germline V gene, CDR1 corresponds to SGDLS and CDR2 to YYNGEE.